The 27 T cell receptor beta chains below come from one sample, sequenced in a study of blood T cell repertoires in COVID-19. Produced via immunoSEQ multiplex PCR; TCRdb's table is partial and in-frame only. The sample includes roughly 400,000 clones, around 91% of them seen just once. The sequenced material came from PBMCs or T cells enriched from blood (not recorded which). Every receptor here comes from a man between 18 and 29 years old who had recovered from COVID-19.

The J gene is TRBJ2-1, the V gene TRBV28; 9 bases fit TRBD2. The CDR3 spans 17 residues. CDR1 and CDR2 (germline): MDHEN, SYDVKM. Trimming at V came to 4 bases and at J to 2 bases, leaving 9 bases not matched to a gene. The CDR3 DNA is TGTGCCAGCAGTTCTCAAAAAGCGGGAGGCCCCTACAATGAGCAGTTCTTC. It translates to CASSSQKAGGPYNEQFF. Full variable domain (remainder filled in from reference TRBV28 and TRBJ2-1): DVKVTQSSRYLVKRTGEKVFLECVQDMDHENMFWYRQDPGLGLRLIYFSYDVKMKEKGDIPEGYSVSREKKERFSLILESASTNQTSMYLCASSSQKAGGPYNEQFFGPGTRLTVL.

The V gene is TRBV5-1, the J gene TRBJ2-5, with D hard to call. This CDR3 spans 15 amino acids. Per germline, CDR1 SGHRS and CDR2 YFSETQ. Trimming cost V 4 bases and J 1 base, with 14 bases left between them. The DNA for the CDR3 is TGCGCCAGCAGCCCCCACCGCGCGAGCCAAGAGACCCAGTACTTC. The encoded protein is CASSPHRASQETQYF.

The gene calls are TRBV27 and TRBJ2-1; 11 bases align to TRBD2. The CDR3 covers 16 residues. Germline V gene sequence: CDR1 MNHEY, CDR2 SMNVEV (reference sequence). Losses at the gene ends were 4 bases for V and 7 bases for J; bases not matched to a gene: 9. CDR3 nucleotides: TGTGCCAGCAGTTCGACCGGGACTAGCGGTTTTAATGAGCAGTTCTTC. Its translation is CASSSTGTSGFNEQFF.

The chain uses TRBV14 and TRBJ1-2, with a possible D match to TRBD1 (5 bases). The germline V and J ends were trimmed by 1 base and 8 bases, with 11 bases remaining between them. CDR3 length: 13 amino acids. Germline V gene data show CDR1 as SGHDN and CDR2 as FVKESK. In nucleotides, the CDR3 is TGTGCCAGCAGCCAAGCAGGGTACGAGGGCTACACCTTC. This sequence encodes CASSQAGYEGYTF.

In this sample, this clone turned up a few times. This rearrangement joins TRBV13 to TRBJ1-5; D may be TRBD1 (5 bases). Germline assignment: CDR1 PRHDT and CDR2 FYEKMQ (reference sequence). The CDR3 contains 15 residues. V dropped 4 bases and J dropped 2 bases, with 12 bases sitting between them. The CDR3 sequence: CASSWGGKGNQPQHF. The CDR3 DNA reads TGTGCCAGCAGCTGGGGGGGGAAGGGCAATCAGCCCCAGCATTTT.

The genes are TRBV15 and TRBJ1-5; 12 bases agree with TRBD1. J lost 5 bases, V lost 3 bases, and 2 bases had no gene match. Germline values: CDR1 LNHNV, CDR2 YYDKDF (reference sequence). This CDR3 is built from 15 residues. CDR3 protein: CATSRGQGAYQPQHF. The DNA of the CDR3 is TGTGCCACCAGCAGGGGACAGGGGGCATATCAGCCCCAGCATTTT.

This chain connects TRBV6-5 to TRBJ1-2; the D is unclear. This CDR3 has 16 residues. Germline V gene sequence: CDR1 MNHEY, CDR2 SVGAGI. V was shortened by 0 bases and J by 7 bases, with 18 bases between the two germline ends. CDR3 sequence reads: CASSYSIFTTWAGYTF. The CDR3 coding sequence is TGTGCCAGCAGTTACTCGATCTTCACAACATGGGCTGGCTACACCTTC.

The chain joins TRBV12-3 or TRBV12-4 to TRBJ1-1, with 8 bases identical to TRBD1. The junction had 7 bases not matched to a gene; V was cut back by 3 bases and J by 10 bases. The CDR3 has 13 residues. The CDR3 protein is CASSFSGGGGAFF. As DNA, the CDR3 is TGTGCCAGCAGTTTTTCAGGGGGCGGCGGAGCTTTCTTT.

The chain has TRBV5-1 and TRBJ2-7, with TRBD2 identical over 9 bases. This CDR3 spans 14 amino acids. CDR1 SGHRS and CDR2 YFSETQ come from the germline V gene. The trim removed 1 base at V and 6 bases at J, leaving 5 bases unmatched. CDR3 nucleotide sequence: TGCGCCAGCAGCTTGAGTAGCGGGAGCTTCGAGCAGTACTTC. As protein: CASSLSSGSFEQYF.

The rearrangement uses TRBV5-1 and TRBJ1-4, with TRBD1 matching 7 bases. Germline loops: CDR1 SGHRS, CDR2 YFSETQ. The CDR3 sequence is 14 residues long. V lost 4 bases, J lost 7 bases, and 7 bases stayed unmatched. In DNA form, the CDR3 reads TGCGCCAGCAGCCTGGGACAGAGGAGTGAAAAACTGTTTTTT. It translates to CASSLGQRSEKLFF. The full variable domain, completed using reference TRBV5-1 and TRBJ1-4, is KAGVTQTPRYLIKTRGQQVTLSCSPISGHRSVSWYQQTPGQGLQFLFEYFSETQRNKGNFPGRFSGRQFSNSRSEMNVSTLELGDSALYLCASSLGQRSEKLFFGSGTQLSVL.

This rearrangement joins TRBV10-3 to TRBJ1-2; D is undetermined. There are 16 residues in the CDR3. The germline gives CDR1 ENHRY, CDR2 SYGVKD. V was clipped by 2 bases and J by 2 bases, with 15 bases between them. CDR3 region: CAISEPAGDSNYGYTF. The CDR3 nucleotides read TGTGCCATCAGTGAGCCCGCGGGCGATTCAAACTATGGCTACACCTTC.

The chain carries TRBV19 and TRBJ2-7; D is possibly TRBD2 (5 bases). The germline CDR1 and CDR2 sequences are LNHDA and SQIVND (reference sequence). The CDR3 is made up of 15 amino acids. The V end lost 5 bases, the J end lost 5 bases, and 19 bases lay between the germline ends. Here the CDR3 DNA reads TGTGCCAGTAGTGCAGGTCCCGGACTCTTCGACGAGCAGTACTTC. Translated: CASSAGPGLFDEQYF.

The genes are TRBV11-2 and TRBJ1-3, with TRBD1 matching over 9 bases. Losses at the gene ends were 4 bases for V and 6 bases for J; bases not matched to a gene: 13. This CDR3 is built from 17 residues. From germline, CDR1 is SGHAT and CDR2 FQNNGV. CDR3 DNA: TGTGCCAGCAGCTCCTCCTCGCCCCGGGACAGGGCAAACACCATATATTTT. Amino acids: CASSSSSPRDRANTIYF.

This rearrangement joins TRBV7-9 to TRBJ2-1, with D perhaps TRBD1 (6 bases). V lost 5 bases and J 6 bases, leaving 23 bases between the germline ends. CDR3 length: 17 amino acids. Germline CDR1 is SEHNR and CDR2 is FQNEAQ (reference sequence). CDR3 amino acids: CASSHPRTARAGNEQFF. The CDR3 nucleotides read TGTGCCAGCAGCCATCCACGGACAGCGCGAGCCGGCAATGAGCAGTTCTTC.

This clone came up once. This rearrangement joins TRBV10-1 to TRBJ1-1; D is undetermined. In germline, CDR1 is WNHNN, CDR2 SYGVQD (reference sequence). With 5 bases removed from V and 11 bases from J, the gap between germline ends came to 15 bases. This CDR3 comprises 12 residues. In nucleotides, the CDR3 is TGCGCCAGCAGTCCCGACACGGTCTACGCTTTCTTT. This gives the protein CASSPDTVYAFF.

The chain has TRBV4-2 and TRBJ1-3, with no clear D. This CDR3 is built from 16 residues. Germline V CDR1 and CDR2: LGHNA, YNFKEQ. The ends were cut back, 1 base at V and 4 bases at J, with 14 bases in the middle. Written as DNA, the CDR3 is TGTGCCAGCAGCCAAGTTTTGCAACAAGTCGGAAACACCATATATTTT. Amino acid sequence: CASSQVLQQVGNTIYF.

CDR3: CAISAGQGNQPQHF. The CDR3 DNA sequence: TGTGCCATCAGTGCCGGACAGGGGAATCAGCCCCAGCATTTT. V is TRBV10-3 and J is TRBJ1-5; the match to TRBD1 covers 9 bases. Germline lookup yields CDR1 ENHRY and CDR2 SYGVKD. After removal of 4 bases from V and 4 bases from J, the junction contained 2 bases not matched to a gene. The CDR3 is 14 amino acids.

This rearrangement joins TRBV28 to TRBJ1-5, with TRBD1 as a possible D gene (5 bases). The CDR3 runs to 14 residues. V lost 8 bases to trimming and J lost 1 base, with 12 bases between them. The germline V gene encodes CDR1 MDHEN and CDR2 SYDVKM. The CDR3 DNA is TGTGCCAGCCAGTGGGGGGACAGCAATCAGCCCCAGCATTTT. Translation gives CASQWGDSNQPQHF.

The chain combines TRBV2 with TRBJ1-4; 7 bases match TRBD1. The CDR3 runs 13 residues. Trimming removed 6 bases from V and 8 bases from J; junction bases left unmatched: 6. Germline CDR1 SNHLY, CDR2 FYNNEI. CDR3 region: CASRQGGTEKLFF. The CDR3 nucleotides read TGTGCCAGCAGGCAGGGGGGTACGGAAAAACTGTTTTTT.

This clone was seen a single time. The chain has TRBV7-3 and TRBJ2-1; D is ambiguous. Trimming removed 0 bases from V and 6 bases from J, with 12 bases in between. This CDR3 has 15 amino acids. Looked up from germline, CDR1 is SGHTA and CDR2 is FQGTGA. The CDR3 coding sequence is TGTGCCAGCAGCTTAACCTCAGCGCACTTCAATGAGCAGTTCTTC. It specifies CASSLTSAHFNEQFF.

The table lists this clone with a few counts. V usage is TRBV19 and J usage is TRBJ2-3, with D unclear. V lost 6 bases and J lost 6, with 13 bases in between. The CDR3 has 13 residues. Germline values: CDR1 LNHDA, CDR2 SQIVND (reference sequence). The CDR3 region is CASSSLPEDTQYF. Written as DNA, the CDR3 is TGTGCCAGTAGCTCTTTACCGGAGGATACGCAGTATTTT. Full variable domain (outside the CDR3, taken from reference TRBV19 and TRBJ2-3): DGGITQSPKYLFRKEGQNVTLSCEQNLNHDAMYWYRQDPGQGLRLIYYSQIVNDFQKGDIAEGYSVSREKKESFPLTVTSAQKNPTAFYLCASSSLPEDTQYFGPGTRLTVL.

The V call is TRBV5-6, the J call TRBJ1-6; 7 bases are a match to TRBD1. V lost 1 base to trimming and J lost 8 bases; unmatched junction nucleotides: 6. Germline CDR1 SGHDT, CDR2 YYEEEE. The CDR3 covers 15 residues. CDR3 nucleotides: TGTGCCAGCAGCTTGAGGGACAGCAGATATTCACCCCTCCACTTT. It yields the protein CASSLRDSRYSPLHF.

The chain carries TRBV28 and TRBJ1-2, with D perhaps matching TRBD1 (5 bases). The germline V gene encodes CDR1 MDHEN and CDR2 SYDVKM. V dropped 4 bases and J dropped 8 bases, with 11 bases sitting between them. The CDR3 has 12 amino acids. CDR3: CASSSWGTGYTF. CDR3 in DNA: TGTGCCAGCAGTTCCTGGGGCACAGGCTACACCTTC.

This chain joins TRBV7-8 and TRBJ1-2; a possible D gene is TRBD1 (5 bases). CDR1 is SGHVS, CDR2 FQNEAQ, per germline. The CDR3 totals 15 residues. V lost 3 bases and J 4 bases, leaving 15 bases between the germline ends. CDR3 loop: CASSLGTDDLYGYTF. Here the CDR3 DNA reads TGTGCCAGCAGCTTGGGGACTGACGACCTCTATGGCTACACCTTC.

This chain connects TRBV29-1 to TRBJ1-1, with a tentative D call TRBD1 (6 bases). Trimming took 6 bases from V and 0 from J, leaving 11 bases between them. The germline V gene encodes CDR1 SQVTM and CDR2 ANQGSEA. This CDR3 spans 13 amino acids. Here the CDR3 reads CSVAGHMNTEAFF. The CDR3 DNA sequence: TGCAGCGTAGCGGGACATATGAACACTGAAGCTTTCTTT.

A single count supports this clone. The chain is built from TRBV19 and TRBJ1-6, with TRBD1 identical over 8 bases. Losses at the gene ends were 6 bases for V and 5 bases for J; bases not matched to a gene: 9. Germline V gene data show CDR1 as LNHDA and CDR2 as SQIVND (reference sequence). The CDR3 spans 16 residues. The CDR3 DNA is TGTGCCAGTAGGGCCCTCGACAGGGGCCATAATTCACCCCTCCACTTT. It is translated as CASRALDRGHNSPLHF. The full variable domain, with the rest looked up from reference TRBV19 and TRBJ1-6, is DGGITQSPKYLFRKEGQNVTLSCEQNLNHDAMYWYRQDPGQGLRLIYYSQIVNDFQKGDIAEGYSVSREKKESFPLTVTSAQKNPTAFYLCASRALDRGHNSPLHFGNGTRLTVT.

The chain carries TRBV7-9 and TRBJ2-1, with 9 bases fitting TRBD2. This CDR3 is built from 16 residues. V shed 3 bases and J 5 bases; nucleotides not matched to a gene: 8. Germline CDR1 is SEHNR and CDR2 is FQNEAQ (reference sequence). The CDR3 sequence: CASSFFRLADNNEQFF. CDR3 in DNA: TGTGCCAGCAGCTTTTTTCGACTAGCGGATAACAATGAGCAGTTCTTC.